This passage covers 11 T cell receptor beta chains from one sample sequenced in a study of cytomegalovirus exposure and HLA in healthy donors. Use of 60 Vbeta and 13 Jbeta primers characterized the PCR. Profiled with immunoSEQ multiplex PCR; TCRdb holds only in-frame clones, not every one. The sample holds roughly 140,000 clones, roughly 80% seen once. What was sequenced was PBMCs. Receptor source: a middle-aged man in good health and CMV-seronegative.

The chain has TRBV28 and TRBJ1-4, with D hard to call. The CDR3 length is 15 residues. The V gene's germline CDR1 is MDHEN and CDR2 SYDVKM. V dropped 4 bases and J dropped 2 bases, with 11 bases sitting between them. CDR3 nucleotide sequence: TGTGCCAGCAGTTATACGGGGTTTACTAATGAAAAACTGTTTTTT. Protein: CASSYTGFTNEKLFF.

This clone was counted only a few times. This chain uses TRBV11-2 with TRBJ2-2, with D perhaps matching TRBD2 (6 bases). Germline CDR1 SGHAT, CDR2 FQNNGV. The CDR3 runs 16 residues. The V end lost 0 bases, the J end lost 4 bases, and 12 bases lay between the germline ends. The CDR3 DNA is TGTGCCAGCAGCTTAGAGGGGAGGCGGGGCACCGGGGAGCTGTTTTTT. Protein sequence: CASSLEGRRGTGELFF.

The chain joins TRBV28 to TRBJ2-7, with 7 bases identical to TRBD2. V was pared by 3 bases and J by 4 bases, with 3 bases of the junction left unmatched. The germline gives CDR1 MDHEN, CDR2 SYDVKM. The CDR3 contains 13 residues. CDR3 bases: TGTGCCAGCAGTTTCGGGGGGAGGTACGAGCAGTACTTC. Translating gives CASSFGGRYEQYF.

This rearrangement joins TRBV5-1 to TRBJ2-7, with TRBD2 matching over 7 bases. CDR1 SGHRS and CDR2 YFSETQ come from the germline V gene. This CDR3 contains 14 residues. V lost 5 bases to trimming and J lost 7 bases; unmatched junction nucleotides: 12. The CDR3 loop reads CASSSRAGEGEQYF. CDR3 DNA sequence: TGCGCCAGCAGTTCCAGGGCGGGGGAAGGGGAGCAGTACTTC.

This clone has a handful of counts. The CDR3 sequence is CASSAGGGDEQYF. CDR3 bases: TGTGCCAGCAGCGCCGGAGGGGGCGACGAGCAGTACTTC. The chain uses TRBV9 and TRBJ2-7; tentatively, D is TRBD1 (7 bases). This CDR3 has 13 residues. V lost 3 bases and J 5 bases, leaving 12 bases between the germline ends. The germline gives CDR1 SGDLS, CDR2 YYNGEE.

The V and J genes are TRBV6-5 and TRBJ2-1; 13 bases align to TRBD2. Per germline, CDR1 MNHEY and CDR2 SVGAGI. This CDR3 has 15 residues. After removal of 6 bases from V and 4 bases from J, the junction contained 3 bases not matched to a gene. CDR3 residues: CASRSGLAGYNEQFF. The CDR3 region has the DNA TGTGCCAGCAGGTCGGGACTAGCGGGGTACAATGAGCAGTTCTTC.

The V gene is TRBV1, the J gene TRBJ1-5; TRBD1 reflects the table's D call only, with no check against the DNA. TRBV1 is shown as a pseudogene. The CDR3 is 12 amino acids. DNA of the CDR3: TGCACCAGCAGCCAAACAGGTCAGCCCCAGCATTTT. Translating gives CTSSQTGQPQHF.

V usage is TRBV5-1 and J usage is TRBJ2-1; 10 nucleotides match TRBD2. The CDR3 sequence is 15 residues long. CDR1 and CDR2 from the germline V gene are SGHRS and YFSETQ. V dropped 3 bases and J dropped 4; count of bases not matched to a gene: 4. CDR3 in amino acids: CASSSTSGVYNEQFF. CDR3 in DNA: TGCGCCAGCAGCTCTACTAGCGGGGTATACAATGAGCAGTTCTTC.

The chain links TRBV19 to TRBJ1-5, with TRBD1 matching 7 bases. The ends lost 6 bases at V and 0 bases at J; junction bases unmatched: 5. The CDR3 consists of 15 residues. From germline, CDR1 is LNHDA and CDR2 SQIVND (reference sequence). In DNA, the CDR3 is TGTGCCAGTAGGGGACAGATCCATAGCAATCAGCCCCAGCATTTT. As protein: CASRGQIHSNQPQHF.

This chain links TRBV10-1 with TRBJ2-7, with a tentative D call TRBD1 (5 bases). V gave up 5 bases and J gave up 3 bases, with 11 bases separating them. The CDR3 has 13 amino acids. From germline, CDR1 is WNHNN and CDR2 SYGVQD (reference sequence). CDR3: CASSFSGNYEQYF. CDR3 sequence (DNA): TGCGCCAGCAGTTTTTCAGGGAACTACGAGCAGTACTTC.

CDR3: CASSLGQVRKLFF. CDR3 in DNA: TGTGCCAGCAGCTTGGGGCAGGTTAGAAAACTGTTTTTT. The rearrangement joins TRBV7-2 to TRBJ1-4, with D possibly TRBD1 on 5 matching bases. The V end lost 3 bases, the J end lost 10 bases, and 12 bases lay between the germline ends. CDR1 SGHTA and CDR2 FQGNSA come from the germline V gene. The CDR3 covers 13 residues.